Presented here are 18 T cell receptor beta chains from one specimen sequenced in a study of cytomegalovirus exposure and HLA in healthy donors (dated 2017 in TCRdb). The library was made by the immunoSEQ multiplex PCR assay. The multiplex PCR relied on a mix of 60 forward primers for TCR Vbeta segments and 13 reverse primers for TCR Jbeta segments. The source is immuneACCESS, and TCRdb retained only in-frame sequences with V and J called. Part of the clones is not carried over; for the studies checked, unresolved V genes explain less than half of this, and the remainder is unexplained. This sample holds 100,000 to 150,000 clones; about four fifths were observed only once. The leading ten clones occupy around 0.7% of the sample. The specimen was PBMCs. The source is a young man in good health and CMV-seronegative.

In its sample, this clone was seen a few times. The V call is TRBV5-4, the J call TRBJ1-2; D unresolved. CDR1 is SGHNT and CDR2 is YYREEE in the germline V gene (reference sequence). This CDR3 contains 13 residues. The V and J ends lost 0 bases and 5 bases respectively, with 8 bases between them. The CDR3 nucleotides read TGTGCCAGCAGCTTGGTGATCGGGTATGGCTACACCTTC. It codes for CASSLVIGYGYTF.

The chain links TRBV7-2 to TRBJ2-1, with D hard to call. The CDR3 totals 12 residues. The V gene's germline CDR1 is SGHTA and CDR2 FQGNSA. Between the trimmed V and J ends, which lost 4 bases and 5 bases, there was a span of 6 bases. The CDR3 sequence: CASSSRDNEQFF. In DNA form, the CDR3 reads TGTGCCAGCAGCTCCCGGGACAATGAGCAGTTCTTC.

The gene calls are TRBV19 and TRBJ2-7, with a tentative D call TRBD2 (6 bases). V was trimmed by 5 bases and J by 4 bases, leaving 15 bases between them. The CDR3 covers 14 residues. Germline lookup yields CDR1 LNHDA and CDR2 SQIVND (reference sequence). CDR3 sequence: CASSPGHSGYEQYF. The CDR3 bases are TGTGCCAGTAGTCCGGGCCACAGCGGGTACGAGCAGTACTTC.

V and J are TRBV11-2 and TRBJ1-4; 7 nucleotides match TRBD1. The CDR3 is 18 amino acids. Trimming took 4 bases from V and 4 from J; bases not matched to a gene: 15. Germline V gene lookup returns CDR1 SGHAT and CDR2 FQNNGV. The CDR3 here is CASSSFPTPGQSNEKLFF. Written as DNA, the CDR3 is TGTGCCAGCAGCTCTTTCCCCACGCCGGGACAGAGTAATGAAAAACTGTTTTTT.

The J gene is TRBJ2-1, the V gene TRBV5-6, with TRBD2 matching 13 bases. V lost 2 bases, J lost 9 bases, and 5 bases stayed unmatched. Germline CDR1 SGHDT, CDR2 YYEEEE. This CDR3 has 15 residues. Written as DNA, the CDR3 is TGTGCCAGCAGCTTCGGGACTAGCGGGAAAGGTGAGCAGTTCTTC. Translated, it gives CASSFGTSGKGEQFF.

CDR3 coding DNA: TGTGCCAGCAGCCCTGGGACAGACACTGAAGCTTTCTTT. Its translation: CASSPGTDTEAFF. V usage is TRBV5-4 and J usage is TRBJ1-1, with 7 bases matching TRBD1. CDR1 and CDR2 from the germline V gene are SGHNT and YYREEE (reference sequence). V shed 4 bases and J 3 bases; nucleotides not matched to a gene: 3. CDR3 length: 13 residues.

The CDR3 DNA follows: TGTGCCAGCAGCTCTGGGGACTTTCGGGAAAAACTGTTTTTT. Its translation: CASSSGDFREKLFF. The V and J genes are TRBV9 and TRBJ1-4; tentatively, D is TRBD1 (5 bases). The CDR3 runs to 14 residues. Trimming took off 4 bases at V and 8 bases at J, with 15 bases between the two ends. Germline V CDR1 and CDR2: SGDLS, YYNGEE. The full variable domain, its missing parts supplied by reference TRBV9 and TRBJ1-4, is DSGVTQTPKHLITATGQRVTLRCSPRSGDLSVYWYQQSLDQGLQFLIQYYNGEERAKGNILERFSAQQFPDLHSELNLSSLELGDSALYFCASSSGDFREKLFFGSGTQLSVL.

The genes are TRBV2 and TRBJ2-3; D perhaps matches TRBD2 (8 bases). Trimming cost V 7 bases and J 0 bases, with 20 bases left between them. The CDR3 runs to 17 residues. The germline V gene has CDR1 SNHLY and CDR2 FYNNEI. The CDR3 DNA follows: TGTGCCAGCAAAGGTAGCGGGACAGCGAAAAGCACAGATACGCAGTATTTT. Residues: CASKGSGTAKSTDTQYF. The variable domain in full, completed from reference TRBV2 and TRBJ2-3, reads EPEVTQTPSHQVTQMGQEVILRCVPISNHLYFYWYRQILGQKVEFLVSFYNNEISEKSEIFDDQFSVERPDGSNFTLKIRSTKLEDSAMYFCASKGSGTAKSTDTQYFGPGTRLTVL.

The CDR3 DNA is TGCGCCAGCAGCCAAGATACGCTAGCGGGCCGCACAGATACGCAGTATTTT. It codes for CASSQDTLAGRTDTQYF. This chain links TRBV4-3 with TRBJ2-3; the match to TRBD2 covers 8 bases. The CDR3 consists of 17 residues. Germline V gene lookup returns CDR1 LGHNA and CDR2 YSLEER. The V gene end was trimmed by 0 bases and the J gene end by 1 base; junction bases not matched to a gene: 6.

The genes are TRBV7-9 and TRBJ2-7, with 9 bases lining up with TRBD1. The CDR3 extends over 15 amino acids. The ends lost 5 bases at V and 3 bases at J; junction bases unmatched: 8. Germline V gene data show CDR1 as SEHNR and CDR2 as FQNEAQ (reference sequence). The CDR3 DNA sequence: TGTGCCAGCAGCAGGGGCACAGGGGGCATCTACGAGCAGTACTTC. Translating gives CASSRGTGGIYEQYF.

V and J are TRBV28 and TRBJ2-7, with 7 bases aligning to TRBD2. The CDR3 spans 15 residues. The germline CDR1 and CDR2 sequences are MDHEN and SYDVKM. V trimming: 1 base; J trimming: 5 bases; junction bases outside the gene matches: 8. CDR3: CASSLSWGGVHEQYF. Here the CDR3 DNA reads TGTGCCAGCAGTTTATCTTGGGGGGGAGTCCACGAGCAGTACTTC.

V usage is TRBV2 and J usage is TRBJ1-2; 8 nucleotides agree with TRBD1. This CDR3 has 14 residues. Germline lookup yields CDR1 SNHLY and CDR2 FYNNEI. Unmatched junction bases numbered 6, after V lost 7 bases and J lost 2 bases. The CDR3 coding sequence is TGTGCCAGCAACCTGGACAGGGTAAACTATGGCTACACCTTC. Translation: CASNLDRVNYGYTF. Complete variable domain (other parts from reference TRBV2 and TRBJ1-2): EPEVTQTPSHQVTQMGQEVILRCVPISNHLYFYWYRQILGQKVEFLVSFYNNEISEKSEIFDDQFSVERPDGSNFTLKIRSTKLEDSAMYFCASNLDRVNYGYTFGSGTRLTVV.

The table lists this clone with a count of one. V gene TRBV13 combines with J gene TRBJ1-2; a possible D gene is TRBD1 (6 bases). The CDR3 consists of 15 residues. CDR1 is PRHDT and CDR2 is FYEKMQ in the germline V gene (reference sequence). Between the trimmed V and J ends, which lost 2 bases and 0 bases, there was a span of 10 bases. The CDR3: CASSLQTGANYGYTF. In nucleotides, the CDR3 is TGTGCCAGCAGCTTACAGACAGGAGCTAACTATGGCTACACCTTC.

This chain connects TRBV23-1 to TRBJ2-7, with TRBD1 matching over 7 bases. TRBV23-1 is marked as an open reading frame, function uncertain. The CDR3 has 16 residues. J gave up 0 bases and V 3 bases, and 8 bases lay outside the gene matches. CDR3 nucleotides: TGCGCCAGCAGTCATGGGGGACAGCCCTTCTCCTACGAGCAGTACTTC. Its protein product is CASSHGGQPFSYEQYF.

V usage is TRBV5-6 and J usage is TRBJ2-1; 7 bases match TRBD2. Germline V lookup: CDR1 SGHDT, CDR2 YYEEEE. The CDR3 is 11 amino acids. The CDR3 reads CTSSGYNEQFF. Written as DNA, the CDR3 is TGTACGAGTAGCGGGTACAATGAGCAGTTCTTC.

The chain is built from TRBV7-2 and TRBJ1-6, with TRBD1 matching over 10 bases. The V and J ends lost 1 base and 10 bases, in that order; junction bases with no gene match: 4. Germline CDR1 is SGHTA and CDR2 is FQGNSA. This CDR3 has 15 residues. The CDR3 sequence: CASSLVRDRGSPLHF. The CDR3 region has the DNA TGTGCCAGCAGCTTAGTCCGGGACAGGGGCTCACCCCTCCACTTT.

The chain links TRBV6-5 to TRBJ1-4, with D maybe TRBD1 (6 bases). Trimming shortened V by 2 bases and J by 5 bases, and 15 bases separated the two germline ends. Germline V gene lookup returns CDR1 MNHEY and CDR2 SVGAGI. The CDR3 length is 16 residues. The DNA of the CDR3 is TGTGCCAGCAGTTACCACCGGAGGACAGTCAATGAAAAACTGTTTTTT. Residues: CASSYHRRTVNEKLFF.

The genes are TRBV6-1 and TRBJ2-7, with D perhaps TRBD1 (5 bases). V was trimmed by 3 bases and J by 7 bases, leaving 22 bases between them. CDR3 size: 16 residues. Germline V CDR1 and CDR2: MNHNS, SASEGT. This chain's CDR3 is CASSDDPRQSSREQYF. In DNA form, the CDR3 reads TGTGCCAGCAGTGATGATCCCCGACAGTCCTCCCGGGAGCAGTACTTC.